The present T cell receptor (beta chain) was sequenced within a study of graft-versus-host responses after intestinal transplantation. Findings of the study overall: Allografts of patients with graft-donor T cell macrochimerism showed high graft-versus-host to host-versus-graft clone ratios.

TCRdb's table, derived via immunoSEQ multiplex PCR, lists solely in-frame clones and lacks some. The sample carries 90,000 to 95,000 clones, 90% to 95% recorded once. Trimming shortened V by 4 bases and J by 0 bases, and 10 bases separated the two germline ends. The CDR3 covers 15 residues. The germline V gene encodes CDR1 SNHLY and CDR2 FYNNEI. Concerning this clone itself: What it recognizes is unknown.

The receptor was isolated from a human donor who received an intestinal transplant. This specimen consisted of unstimulated CD8+ T cells sorted from spleen or lymph node cells, obtained before intestinal transplant. This chain connects TRBV2 to TRBJ1-3, with unresolved D. The CDR3 spells CASSVGQSSGNTIYF. CDR3 nucleotides: TGTGCCAGCAGTGTGGGCCAGTCCTCTGGAAACACCATATATTTT.